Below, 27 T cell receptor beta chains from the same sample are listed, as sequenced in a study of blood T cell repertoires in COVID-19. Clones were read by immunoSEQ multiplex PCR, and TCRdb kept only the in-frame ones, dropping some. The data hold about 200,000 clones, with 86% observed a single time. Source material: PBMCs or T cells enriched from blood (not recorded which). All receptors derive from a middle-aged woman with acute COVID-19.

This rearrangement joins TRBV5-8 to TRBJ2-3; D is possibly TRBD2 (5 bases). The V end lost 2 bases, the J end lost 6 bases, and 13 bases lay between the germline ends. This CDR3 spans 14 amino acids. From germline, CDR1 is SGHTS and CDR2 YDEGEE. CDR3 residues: CASSFNGPGDTQYF. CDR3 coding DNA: TGTGCCAGCAGCTTTAATGGTCCGGGGGATACGCAGTATTTT.

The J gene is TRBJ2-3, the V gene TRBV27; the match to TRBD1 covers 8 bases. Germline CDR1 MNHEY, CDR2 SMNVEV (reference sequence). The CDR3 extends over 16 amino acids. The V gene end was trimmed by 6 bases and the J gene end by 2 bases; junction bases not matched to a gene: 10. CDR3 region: CASRQDRVLFTDTQYF. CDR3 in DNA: TGTGCCAGCAGACAGGACAGGGTCTTATTCACAGATACGCAGTATTTT.

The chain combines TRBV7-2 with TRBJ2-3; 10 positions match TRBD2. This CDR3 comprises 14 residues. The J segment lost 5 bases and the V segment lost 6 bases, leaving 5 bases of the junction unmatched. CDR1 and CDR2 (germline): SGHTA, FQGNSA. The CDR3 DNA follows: TGTGCCAGCAGGAGCGGGGGGGGACTAGATACGCAGTATTTT. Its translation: CASRSGGGLDTQYF.

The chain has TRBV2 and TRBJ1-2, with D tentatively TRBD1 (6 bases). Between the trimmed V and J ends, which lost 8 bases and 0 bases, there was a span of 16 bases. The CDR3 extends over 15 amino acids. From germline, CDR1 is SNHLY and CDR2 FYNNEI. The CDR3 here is CASRLAAGANYGYTF. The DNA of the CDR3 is TGTGCCAGCCGCCTAGCAGCAGGGGCTAACTATGGCTACACCTTC.

CDR3 amino acids: CASSQNAGLEQYF. CDR3 nucleotide sequence: TGTGCCAGCAGCCAAAACGCGGGCCTCGAGCAGTACTTC. This chain links TRBV3-1 (or the pseudogene TRBV3-2) with TRBJ2-7, with D perhaps TRBD2 (5 bases). In germline, CDR1 is LGHDT, CDR2 YNNKEL (reference sequence). V lost 2 bases and J lost 6, with 11 bases in between. There are 13 residues in the CDR3.

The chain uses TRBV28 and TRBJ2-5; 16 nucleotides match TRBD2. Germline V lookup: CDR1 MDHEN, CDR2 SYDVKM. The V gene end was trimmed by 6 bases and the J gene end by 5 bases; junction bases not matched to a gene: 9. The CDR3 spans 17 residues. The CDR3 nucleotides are TGTGCCAGCAGCTCGGGACTAGCGGGAGGGAGCGGCGAGACCCAGTACTTC. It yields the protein CASSSGLAGGSGETQYF.

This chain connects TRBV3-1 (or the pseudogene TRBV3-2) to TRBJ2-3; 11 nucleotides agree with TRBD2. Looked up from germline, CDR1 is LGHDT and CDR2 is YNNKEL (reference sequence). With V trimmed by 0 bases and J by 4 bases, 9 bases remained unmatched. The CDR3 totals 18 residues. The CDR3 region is CASSQDPSGRLGSDTQYF. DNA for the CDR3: TGTGCCAGCAGCCAAGATCCTAGCGGGAGGTTAGGCTCAGATACGCAGTATTTT.

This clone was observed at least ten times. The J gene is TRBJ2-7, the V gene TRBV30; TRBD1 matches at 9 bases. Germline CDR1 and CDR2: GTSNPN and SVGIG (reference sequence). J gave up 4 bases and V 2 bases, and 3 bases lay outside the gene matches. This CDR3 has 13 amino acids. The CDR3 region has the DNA TGTGCCTGGAGTTTGACAGGGGGGTACGAGCAGTACTTC. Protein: CAWSLTGGYEQYF. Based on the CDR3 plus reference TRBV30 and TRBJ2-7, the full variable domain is SQTIHQWPATLVQPVGSPLSLECTVEGTSNPNLYWYRQAAGRGLQLLFYSVGIGQISSEVPQNLSASRPQDRQFILSSKKLLLSDSGFYLCAWSLTGGYEQYFGPGTRLTVT.

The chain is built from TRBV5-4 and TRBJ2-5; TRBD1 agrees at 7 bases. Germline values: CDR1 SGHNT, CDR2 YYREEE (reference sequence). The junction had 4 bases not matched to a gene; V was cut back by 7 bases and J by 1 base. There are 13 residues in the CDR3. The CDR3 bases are TGTGCCAGCTCAAACAGGGGCCAAGAGACCCAGTACTTC. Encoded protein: CASSNRGQETQYF.

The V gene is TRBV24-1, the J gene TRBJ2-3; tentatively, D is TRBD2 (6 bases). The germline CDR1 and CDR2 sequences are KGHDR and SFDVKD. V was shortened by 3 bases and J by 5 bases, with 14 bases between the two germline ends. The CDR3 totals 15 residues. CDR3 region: CATSDEGGGRDTQYF. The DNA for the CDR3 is TGTGCCACCAGTGATGAGGGCGGAGGGAGAGATACGCAGTATTTT.

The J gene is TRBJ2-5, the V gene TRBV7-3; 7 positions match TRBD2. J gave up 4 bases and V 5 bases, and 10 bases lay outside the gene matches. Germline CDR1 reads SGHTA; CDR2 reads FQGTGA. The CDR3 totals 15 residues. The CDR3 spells CASSVSSGEGETQYF. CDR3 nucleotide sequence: TGTGCCAGCAGCGTTTCTAGCGGTGAGGGAGAGACCCAGTACTTC.

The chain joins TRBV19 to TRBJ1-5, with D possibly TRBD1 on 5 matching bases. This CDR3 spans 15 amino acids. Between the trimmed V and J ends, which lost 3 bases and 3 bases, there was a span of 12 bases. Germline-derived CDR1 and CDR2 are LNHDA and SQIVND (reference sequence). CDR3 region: CASSMGRGYNQPQHF. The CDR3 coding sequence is TGTGCCAGTAGTATGGGGAGGGGTTACAATCAGCCCCAGCATTTT.

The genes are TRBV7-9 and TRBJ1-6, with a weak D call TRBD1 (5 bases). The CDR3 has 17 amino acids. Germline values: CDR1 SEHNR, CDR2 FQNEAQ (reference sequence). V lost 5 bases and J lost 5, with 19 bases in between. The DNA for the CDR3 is TGTGCCAGCAGCCCCGCCGGGGGGACCGCTCATAATTCACCCCTCCACTTT. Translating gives CASSPAGGTAHNSPLHF. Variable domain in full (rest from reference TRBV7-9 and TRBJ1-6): DTGVSQNPRHKITKRGQNVTFRCDPISEHNRLYWYRQTLGQGPEFLTYFQNEAQLEKSRLLSDRFSAERPKGSFSTLEIQRTEQGDSAMYLCASSPAGGTAHNSPLHFGNGTRLTVT.

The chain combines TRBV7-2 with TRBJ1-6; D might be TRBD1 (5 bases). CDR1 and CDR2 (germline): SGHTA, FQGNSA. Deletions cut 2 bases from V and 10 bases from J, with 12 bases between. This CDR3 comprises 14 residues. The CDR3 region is CASSLQSGNSPLHF. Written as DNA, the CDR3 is TGTGCCAGCAGCTTACAATCAGGGAACTCACCCCTCCACTTT.

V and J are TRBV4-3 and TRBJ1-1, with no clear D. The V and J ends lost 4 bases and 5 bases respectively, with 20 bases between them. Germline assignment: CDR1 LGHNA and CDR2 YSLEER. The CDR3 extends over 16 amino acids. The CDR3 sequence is CASSLKISVWWTEAFF. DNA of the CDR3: TGCGCCAGCAGCCTCAAGATCTCGGTATGGTGGACTGAAGCTTTCTTT.

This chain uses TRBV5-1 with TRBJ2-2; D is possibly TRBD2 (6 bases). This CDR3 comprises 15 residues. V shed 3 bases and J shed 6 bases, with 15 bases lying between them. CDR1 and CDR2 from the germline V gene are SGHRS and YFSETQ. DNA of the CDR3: TGCGCCAGCAGCTCCCTCACCACGGGGGCCGGGGAGCTGTTTTTT. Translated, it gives CASSSLTTGAGELFF.

In nucleotides, the CDR3 is TGCAGTGCTAGTCCGGGGACTTACGCTGAAGCTTTCTTT. Translation: CSASPGTYAEAFF. The chain has TRBV20-1 and TRBJ1-1, with a possible D match to TRBD1 (5 bases). The length of the CDR3 is 13 residues. Germline V lookup: CDR1 DFQATT, CDR2 SNEGSKA (reference sequence). Trimming shortened V by 3 bases and J by 6 bases, and 14 bases separated the two germline ends.

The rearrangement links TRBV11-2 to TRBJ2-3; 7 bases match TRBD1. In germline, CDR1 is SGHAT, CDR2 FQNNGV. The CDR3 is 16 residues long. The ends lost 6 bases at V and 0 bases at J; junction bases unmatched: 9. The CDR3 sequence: CASSTGQASSTDTQYF. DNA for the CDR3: TGTGCCAGCAGTACCGGACAGGCTTCTAGCACAGATACGCAGTATTTT.

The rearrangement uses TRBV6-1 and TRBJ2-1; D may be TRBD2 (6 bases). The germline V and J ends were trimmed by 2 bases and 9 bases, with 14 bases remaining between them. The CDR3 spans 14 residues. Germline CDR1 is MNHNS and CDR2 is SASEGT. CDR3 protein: CASSEPRELGEQFF. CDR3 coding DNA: TGTGCCAGCAGTGAACCGCGGGAATTGGGTGAGCAGTTCTTC.

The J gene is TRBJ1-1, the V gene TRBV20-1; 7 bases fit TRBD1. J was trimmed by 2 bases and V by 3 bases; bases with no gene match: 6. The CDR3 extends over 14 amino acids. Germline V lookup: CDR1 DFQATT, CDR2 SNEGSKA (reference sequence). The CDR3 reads CSASPGGINTEAFF. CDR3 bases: TGCAGTGCTAGTCCAGGGGGAATCAACACTGAAGCTTTCTTT.

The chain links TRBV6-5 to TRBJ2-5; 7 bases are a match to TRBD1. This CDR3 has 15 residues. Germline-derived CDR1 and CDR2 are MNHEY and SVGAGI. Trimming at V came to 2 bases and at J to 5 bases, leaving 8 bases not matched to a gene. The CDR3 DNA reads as TGTGCCAGCAGTTACGAGGGGGCGCCCAGGGAGACCCAGTACTTC. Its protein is CASSYEGAPRETQYF.

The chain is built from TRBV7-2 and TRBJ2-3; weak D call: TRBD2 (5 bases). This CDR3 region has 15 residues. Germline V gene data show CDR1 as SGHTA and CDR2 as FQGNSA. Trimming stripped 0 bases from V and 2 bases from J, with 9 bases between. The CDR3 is CASSLAGATTDTQYF. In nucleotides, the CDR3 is TGTGCCAGCAGCTTAGCGGGAGCAACCACAGATACGCAGTATTTT.

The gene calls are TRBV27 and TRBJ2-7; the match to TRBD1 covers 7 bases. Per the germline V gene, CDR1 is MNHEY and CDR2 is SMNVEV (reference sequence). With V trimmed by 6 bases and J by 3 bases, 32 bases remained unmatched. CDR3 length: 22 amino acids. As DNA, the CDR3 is TGTGCCAGCAGGGGCGGGCAGGGAGCGACAGGGAGCTCTAAAGGGAGATACTACGAGCAGTACTTC. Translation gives CASRGGQGATGSSKGRYYEQYF.

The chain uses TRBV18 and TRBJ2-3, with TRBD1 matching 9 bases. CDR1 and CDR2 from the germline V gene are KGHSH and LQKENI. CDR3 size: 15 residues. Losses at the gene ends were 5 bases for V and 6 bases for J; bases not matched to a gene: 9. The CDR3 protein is CASSTYRGPTDTQYF. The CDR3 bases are TGTGCCAGCTCAACCTACAGGGGGCCAACGGATACGCAGTATTTT.

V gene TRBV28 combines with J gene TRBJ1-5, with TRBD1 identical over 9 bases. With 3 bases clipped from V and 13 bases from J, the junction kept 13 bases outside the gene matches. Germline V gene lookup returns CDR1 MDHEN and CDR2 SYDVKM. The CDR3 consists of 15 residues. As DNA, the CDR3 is TGTGCCAGCAGTTTGGTTCCGGGACAGGGAAATGGTCAGCATTTT. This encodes CASSLVPGQGNGQHF.

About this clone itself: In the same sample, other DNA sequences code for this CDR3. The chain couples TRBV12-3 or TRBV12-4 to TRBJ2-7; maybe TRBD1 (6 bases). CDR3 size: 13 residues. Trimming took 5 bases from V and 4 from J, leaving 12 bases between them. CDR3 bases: TGTGCCAGCAGTCCTGGACAGCCTTACGAGCAGTACTTC. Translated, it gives CASSPGQPYEQYF.

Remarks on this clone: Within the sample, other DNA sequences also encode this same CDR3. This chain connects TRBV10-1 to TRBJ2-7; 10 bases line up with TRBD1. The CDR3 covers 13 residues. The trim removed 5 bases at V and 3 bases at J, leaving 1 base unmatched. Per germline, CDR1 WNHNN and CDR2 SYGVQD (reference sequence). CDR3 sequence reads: CASSRDRGYEQYF. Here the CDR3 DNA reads TGCGCCAGCAGTCGGGACAGGGGCTACGAGCAGTACTTC.